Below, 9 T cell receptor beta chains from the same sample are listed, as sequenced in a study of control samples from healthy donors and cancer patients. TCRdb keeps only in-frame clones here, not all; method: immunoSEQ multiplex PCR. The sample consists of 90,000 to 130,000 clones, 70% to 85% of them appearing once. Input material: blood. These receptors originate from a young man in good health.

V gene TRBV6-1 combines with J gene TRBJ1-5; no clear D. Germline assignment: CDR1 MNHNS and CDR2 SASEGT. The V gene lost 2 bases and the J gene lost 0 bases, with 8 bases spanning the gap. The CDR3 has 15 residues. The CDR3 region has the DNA TGTGCCAGCAGTGAACCCGGCATTAGCAATCAGCCCCAGCATTTT. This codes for CASSEPGISNQPQHF.

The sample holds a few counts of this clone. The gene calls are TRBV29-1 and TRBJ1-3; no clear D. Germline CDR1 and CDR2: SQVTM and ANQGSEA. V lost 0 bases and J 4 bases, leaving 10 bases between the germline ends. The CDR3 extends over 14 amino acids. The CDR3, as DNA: TGCAGCGTTGAAGATCCGATGCGGGGAAACACCATATATTTT. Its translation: CSVEDPMRGNTIYF.

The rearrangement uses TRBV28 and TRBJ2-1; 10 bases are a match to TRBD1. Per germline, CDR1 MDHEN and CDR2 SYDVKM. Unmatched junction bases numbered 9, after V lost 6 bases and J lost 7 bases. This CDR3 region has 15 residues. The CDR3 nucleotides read TGTGCCAGCAGGGTAGGGACAGGGGAGTGGAATGAGCAGTTCTTC. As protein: CASRVGTGEWNEQFF. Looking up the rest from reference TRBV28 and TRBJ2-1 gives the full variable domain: DVKVTQSSRYLVKRTGEKVFLECVQDMDHENMFWYRQDPGLGLRLIYFSYDVKMKEKGDIPEGYSVSREKKERFSLILESASTNQTSMYLCASRVGTGEWNEQFFGPGTRLTVL.

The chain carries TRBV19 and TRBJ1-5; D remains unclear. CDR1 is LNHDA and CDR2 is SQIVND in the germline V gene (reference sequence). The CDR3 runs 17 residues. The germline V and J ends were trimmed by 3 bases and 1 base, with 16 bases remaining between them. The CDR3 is CASSITDGGLSNQPQHF. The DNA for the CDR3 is TGTGCCAGTAGTATTACGGACGGCGGGCTGAGCAATCAGCCCCAGCATTTT. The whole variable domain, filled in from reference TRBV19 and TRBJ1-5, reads DGGITQSPKYLFRKEGQNVTLSCEQNLNHDAMYWYRQDPGQGLRLIYYSQIVNDFQKGDIAEGYSVSREKKESFPLTVTSAQKNPTAFYLCASSITDGGLSNQPQHFGDGTRLSIL.

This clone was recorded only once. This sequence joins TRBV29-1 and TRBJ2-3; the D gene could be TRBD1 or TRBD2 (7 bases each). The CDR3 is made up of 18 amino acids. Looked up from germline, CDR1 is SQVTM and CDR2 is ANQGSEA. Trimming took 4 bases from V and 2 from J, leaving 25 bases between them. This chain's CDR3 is CSVGRDSGVFFFTDTQYF. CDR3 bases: TGCAGCGTTGGGAGGGACAGCGGGGTTTTCTTTTTCACAGATACGCAGTATTTT.

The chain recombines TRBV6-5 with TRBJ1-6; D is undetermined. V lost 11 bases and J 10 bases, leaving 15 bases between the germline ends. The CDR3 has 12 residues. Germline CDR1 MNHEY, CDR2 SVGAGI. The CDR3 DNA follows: TGTGCCGGGTCCGGGAGGGAATCACCCCTCCACTTT. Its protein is CAGSGRESPLHF.

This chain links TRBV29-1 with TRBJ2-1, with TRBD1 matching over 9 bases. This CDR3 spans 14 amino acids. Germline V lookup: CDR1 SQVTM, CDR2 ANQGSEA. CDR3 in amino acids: CMGRDRANYNEQFF. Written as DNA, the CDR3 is TGCATGGGCCGGGACAGGGCTAATTACAATGAGCAGTTCTTC.

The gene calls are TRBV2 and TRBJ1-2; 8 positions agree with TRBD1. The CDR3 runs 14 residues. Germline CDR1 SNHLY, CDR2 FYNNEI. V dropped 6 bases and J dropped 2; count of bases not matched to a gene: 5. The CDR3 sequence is CASSDGQGNYGYTF. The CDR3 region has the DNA TGTGCCAGCAGCGACGGACAGGGCAACTATGGCTACACCTTC.

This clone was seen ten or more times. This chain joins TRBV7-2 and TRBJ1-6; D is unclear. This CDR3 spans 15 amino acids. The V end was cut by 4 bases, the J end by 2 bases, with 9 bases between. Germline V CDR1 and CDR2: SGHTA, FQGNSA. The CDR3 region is CASSSGPAYNSPLHF. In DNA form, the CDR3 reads TGTGCCAGCAGCTCCGGTCCGGCCTATAATTCACCCCTCCACTTT. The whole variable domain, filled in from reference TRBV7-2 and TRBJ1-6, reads GAGVSQSPSNKVTEKGKDVELRCDPISGHTALYWYRQSLGQGLEFLIYFQGNSAPDKSGLPSDRFSAERTGGSVSTLTIQRTQQEDSAVYLCASSSGPAYNSPLHFGNGTRLTVT.